This T cell receptor beta chain was found in a study of T cell repertoires in cytomegalovirus infection. There are many counts of this clonotype. Germline assignment: CDR1 SEHNR and CDR2 FQNEAQ (reference sequence). The CDR3 totals 14 residues. The V segment lost 1 base and the J segment 7 bases; nucleotides outside the gene matches: 3. MiXCR, run by TCRdb on the reads, gives a single entry per CDR3 protein. The table has approximately 150,000 distinct CDR3 sequences, under 8% seen once. This TCR was sampled from a human donor in good health (CMV status not recorded). Some clones in this sample may be carry-over from other donors' samples. Specimen: PBMCs. The V and J genes are TRBV7-9 and TRBJ1-5; 8 bases agree with TRBD1. CDR3 region: CASSLGTGFQPQHF. The CDR3 region has the DNA TGTGCCAGCAGCTTAGGGACAGGGTTCCAGCCCCAGCATTTT.